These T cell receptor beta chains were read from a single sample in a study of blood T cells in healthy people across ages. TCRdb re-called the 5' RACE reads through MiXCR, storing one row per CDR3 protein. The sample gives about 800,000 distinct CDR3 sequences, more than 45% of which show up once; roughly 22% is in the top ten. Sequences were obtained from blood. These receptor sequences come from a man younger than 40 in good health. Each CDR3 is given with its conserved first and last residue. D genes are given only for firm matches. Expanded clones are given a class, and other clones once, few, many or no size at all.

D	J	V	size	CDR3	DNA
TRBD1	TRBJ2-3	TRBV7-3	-	CVSSPRDRGRSDTQYF	TGTGTCAGCAGCCCGAGGGACAGGGGCAGGTCAGATACGCAGTATTTT
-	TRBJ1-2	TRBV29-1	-	CSVGDRYGGYTF	TGCAGCGTTGGGGACCGTTATGGTGGCTACACCTTC
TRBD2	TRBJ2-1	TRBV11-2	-	CASSLELAGDFNNEQFF	TGTGCCAGCAGCTTAGAGCTAGCGGGGGATTTTAATAATGAGCAGTTCTTC
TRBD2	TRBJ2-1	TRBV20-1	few	CSASRPGLENNEQFF	TGCAGTGCTAGTAGGCCGGGACTAGAGAACAATGAGCAGTTCTTC
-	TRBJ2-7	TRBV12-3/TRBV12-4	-	CASRPTWDYEQYF	TGTGCCAGCAGACCCACATGGGACTACGAGCAGTACTTC
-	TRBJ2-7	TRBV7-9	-	CASSLQSSYNEQYF	TGTGCCAGCAGCTTACAGAGCTCCTACAATGAGCAGTACTTC
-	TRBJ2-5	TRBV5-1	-	CASSLASDLTLGQYF	TGCGCCAGCAGCTTGGCTTCGGACTTGACTCTGGGGCAGTACTTC
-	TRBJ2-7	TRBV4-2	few	CASGYEAEQYF	TGTGCCAGCGGGTACGAGGCCGAGCAGTACTTC
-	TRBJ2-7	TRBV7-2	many	CASSLLGRGYEQYF	TGTGCCAGCAGCTTACTAGGCAGGGGATACGAGCAGTACTTC
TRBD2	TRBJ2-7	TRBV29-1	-	CSVEGTSGTYEQYF	TGCAGCGTTGAAGGGACTAGCGGGACCTACGAGCAGTACTTC
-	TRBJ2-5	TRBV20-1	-	CSASRQGETQYF	TGCAGTGCTAGTCGCCAGGGAGAGACCCAGTACTTC
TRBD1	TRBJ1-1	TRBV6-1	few	CASNGQGNTEAFF	TGTGCCAGCAATGGACAGGGGAACACTGAAGCTTTCTTT
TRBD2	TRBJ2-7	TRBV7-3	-	CASSITSGSSYEQYF	TGTGCCAGCAGCATTACTAGCGGGAGCTCCTACGAGCAGTACTTC
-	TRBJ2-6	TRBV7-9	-	CASSPDRSGANVLTF	TGTGCCAGCAGCCCGGATCGGTCTGGGGCCAACGTCCTGACTTTC
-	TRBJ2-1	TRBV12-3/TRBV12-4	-	CASSLGAFASAQFF	TGTGCCAGCAGTTTAGGGGCTTTCGCTAGCGCGCAGTTCTTC
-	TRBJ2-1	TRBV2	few	CASNSGLSARNEQFF	TGTGCCAGCAATTCGGGACTCTCTGCGAGAAATGAGCAGTTCTTC
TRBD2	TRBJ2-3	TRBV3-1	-	CASSQELAGFTDTQYF	TGTGCCAGCAGCCAAGAACTAGCGGGGTTCACAGATACGCAGTATTTT
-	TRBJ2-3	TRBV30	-	CAWSVGADTQYF	TGTGCCTGGAGTGTAGGTGCAGATACGCAGTATTTT
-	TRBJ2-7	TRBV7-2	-	CASRKRDSYEQYF	TGTGCCAGCAGGAAAAGGGACTCCTACGAGCAGTACTTC
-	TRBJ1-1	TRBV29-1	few	CSVRREGTEAFF	TGCAGCGTACGTCGAGAGGGCACTGAAGCTTTCTTT
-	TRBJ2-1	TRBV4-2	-	CASSPSARDQQFF	TGTGCCAGCAGCCCCAGCGCGAGGGACCAGCAGTTCTTC
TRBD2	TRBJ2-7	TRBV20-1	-	CSARTGTSGYEQYF	TGCAGTGCTAGGACCGGGACTAGCGGCTACGAGCAGTACTTC
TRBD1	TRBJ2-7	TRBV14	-	CASSGPTGAKQYF	TGTGCCAGCAGCGGGCCGACAGGGGCAAAGCAGTACTTC
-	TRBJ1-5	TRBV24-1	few	CATSDRGSSEPQHF	TGTGCCACCAGTGATCGGGGGTCTTCGGAGCCCCAGCATTTT
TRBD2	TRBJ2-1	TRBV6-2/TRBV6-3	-	CASSTTSGNGEQFF	TGTGCCAGCAGTACGACTAGCGGGAATGGCGAGCAGTTCTTC
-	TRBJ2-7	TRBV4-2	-	CASSQALGGYEQYF	TGTGCCAGCAGCCAGGCCCTAGGGGGCTACGAGCAGTACTTC
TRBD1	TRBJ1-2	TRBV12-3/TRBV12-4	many	CASSLQGNYGYTF	TGTGCCAGCAGCTTACAGGGGAACTATGGCTACACCTTC
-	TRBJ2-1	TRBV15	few	CATSRVLRAGRGNEQFF	TGTGCCACCAGCAGAGTCCTACGGGCCGGACGTGGCAATGAGCAGTTCTTC
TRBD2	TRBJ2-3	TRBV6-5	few	CASSPGGADTQYF	TGTGCCAGCAGCCCCGGGGGGGCAGATACGCAGTATTTT
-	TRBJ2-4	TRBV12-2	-	CASRSTSAKNIQYF	TGTGCAAGTCGCTCGACTAGCGCTAAAAACATTCAGTACTTC
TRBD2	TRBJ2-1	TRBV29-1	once	CSVERLAGGNEQFF	TGCAGCGTTGAAAGGTTAGCGGGAGGTAATGAGCAGTTCTTC
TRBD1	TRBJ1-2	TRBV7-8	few	CASSTGQGTGYTF	TGTGCCAGCAGCACGGGACAGGGGACTGGCTACACCTTC
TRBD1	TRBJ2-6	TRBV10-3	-	CAINGPDRDFSGANVLTF	TGTGCCATCAACGGTCCGGACAGGGATTTCTCTGGGGCCAACGTCCTGACTTTC
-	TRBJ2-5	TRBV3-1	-	CASSQDQTRQETQYF	TGTGCCAGCAGCCAAGATCAAACTAGACAAGAGACCCAGTACTTC
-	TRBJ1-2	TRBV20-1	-	CSASLGIEGYTF	TGCAGTGCTAGCTTGGGAATTGAGGGCTACACCTTC
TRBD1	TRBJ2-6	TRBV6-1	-	CASSRHEDRAAPVGANVLTF	TGTGCCAGCAGCCGACACGAGGACAGGGCAGCTCCGGTGGGGGCCAACGTCCTGACTTTC
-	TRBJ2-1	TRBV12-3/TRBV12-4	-	CASSLNGNNEQFF	TGTGCCAGCAGTTTGAACGGAAACAATGAGCAGTTCTTC
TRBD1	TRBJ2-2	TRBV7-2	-	CASSLSRDRWSNTGELFF	TGTGCCAGCAGCTTAAGTAGGGACAGGTGGTCAAACACCGGGGAGCTGTTTTTT